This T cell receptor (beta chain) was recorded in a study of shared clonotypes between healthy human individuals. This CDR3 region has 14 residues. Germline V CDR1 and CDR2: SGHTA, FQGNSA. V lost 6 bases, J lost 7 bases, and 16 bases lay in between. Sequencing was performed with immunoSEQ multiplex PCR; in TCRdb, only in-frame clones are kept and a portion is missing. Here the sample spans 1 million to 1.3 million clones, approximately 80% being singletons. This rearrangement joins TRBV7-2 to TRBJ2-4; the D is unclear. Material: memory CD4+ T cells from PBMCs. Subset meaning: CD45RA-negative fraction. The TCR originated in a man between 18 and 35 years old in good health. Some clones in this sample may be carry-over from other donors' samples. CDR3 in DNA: TGTGCCAGCAGTGACACTCTAGGTTTGAACATTCAGTACTTC. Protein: CASSDTLGLNIQYF.